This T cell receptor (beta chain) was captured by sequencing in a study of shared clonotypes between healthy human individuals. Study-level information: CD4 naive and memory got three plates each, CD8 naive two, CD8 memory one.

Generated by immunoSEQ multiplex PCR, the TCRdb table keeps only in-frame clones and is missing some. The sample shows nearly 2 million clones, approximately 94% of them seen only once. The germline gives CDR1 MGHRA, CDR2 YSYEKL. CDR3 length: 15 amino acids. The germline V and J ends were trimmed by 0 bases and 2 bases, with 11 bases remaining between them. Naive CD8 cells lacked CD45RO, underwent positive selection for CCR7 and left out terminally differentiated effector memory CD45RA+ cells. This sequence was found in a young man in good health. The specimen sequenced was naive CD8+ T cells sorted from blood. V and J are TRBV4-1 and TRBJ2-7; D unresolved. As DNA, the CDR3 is TGCGCCAGCAGCCAAGATGTAGGTTCAACCTACGAGCAGTACTTC. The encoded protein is CASSQDVGSTYEQYF.